This record concerns one T cell receptor beta chain sequence. What it binds is not known. The data are from a study of cytomegalovirus exposure and HLA in healthy donors. Findings and caveats of the study: Being indistinguishable, some V segments were excluded, TRBV6-2 and TRBV6-3 among them.

It was with 60 Vbeta and 13 Jbeta primers that the PCR ran. Clones were read by immunoSEQ multiplex PCR, and TCRdb kept only the in-frame ones, dropping some. This sample has tens of thousands of clones, with around 70% found just once. Germline V gene sequence: CDR1 ENHRY, CDR2 SYGVKD. CDR3 length: 11 amino acids. Deletions cut 10 bases from V and 4 bases from J, with 10 bases between. The chain joins TRBV10-3 to TRBJ1-1; a possible D gene is TRBD1 (6 bases). This clonotype originated in a woman in her forties in good health and CMV-seropositive. The sequenced material came from PBMCs. The DNA of the CDR3 is TGTGCCACGCTACAGGGCACTGAAGCTTTCTTT. This sequence encodes CATLQGTEAFF.